This record concerns one T cell receptor (beta chain) sequence. This clonotype was detected many times. Its antigen is unknown. Base qualities are missing; no much larger clone stands one base away. The data are from a study of CD8 T cells in ankylosing spondylitis (dated by TCRdb to 2016 to 2017). Study-wide context: The study profiled T cell receptor beta repertoires in healthy donors and ankylosing spondylitis patients to find disease-linked TCR variants. The whole study cohort included 108 healthy donors and under 30 ankylosing spondylitis patients. Peripheral blood was sampled, and synovial fluid was also collected from ankylosing spondylitis patients. What the research found in general, with its limitations: Some motif variants were previously reported in synovial fluid and blood of reactive arthritis patients, suggesting common disease-initiation mechanisms. The disease-linked clones were reported to be significantly enriched in matched synovial fluid samples from ankylosing spondylitis patients. A TCR beta motif of fewer than 10 highly homologous amino acid variants appeared characteristic of blood from ankylosing spondylitis patients. The disease-linked clones showed a CD8+ phenotype and occurred at relatively low frequencies in peripheral blood.

TCRdb names Illumina HiSeq 2500 as the instrument used. TCR beta libraries were prepared by quantitative 5'-RACE with molecular barcodes. Regarding the original processing steps: Disease-linked TCR variants were identified with a new computational method built on a probabilistic model of VDJ rearrangement. TCRdb cleaned the public reads at Q25 with fastp, built clones with MiXCR and kept in-frame beta chains. Entries are consolidated by CDR3 protein sequence, retaining the most common genes and DNA. The V and J calls were not made by the authors but by TCRdb's processing. The sample table contains some 350,000 distinct CDR3 sequences; only one count was recorded for about 14% of them. About 1.1% of the sample comes from the top ten. Taken from cysteine to phenylalanine, the CDR3 has 16 residues. Only the CDR3 DNA stays, 48 bases, in frame from base 1. Clipping removes 2 bases from V and 2 bases from J, with 6 as the unmatched junction base count.

The TCR was taken from a male donor with ankylosing spondylitis or in good health (not recorded which). Sequencing was performed on blood, either unsorted or a sorted T cell fraction (not recorded which). The chain is made from TRBV12-3 or TRBV12-4 and TRBJ2-1, and TRBD2 matches 7 of the central bases. The encoded CDR3 is CASSLLAEAPYNEQFF. The nucleotides read TGTGCCAGCAGTTTACTAGCGGAAGCTCCCTACAATGAGCAGTTCTTC.